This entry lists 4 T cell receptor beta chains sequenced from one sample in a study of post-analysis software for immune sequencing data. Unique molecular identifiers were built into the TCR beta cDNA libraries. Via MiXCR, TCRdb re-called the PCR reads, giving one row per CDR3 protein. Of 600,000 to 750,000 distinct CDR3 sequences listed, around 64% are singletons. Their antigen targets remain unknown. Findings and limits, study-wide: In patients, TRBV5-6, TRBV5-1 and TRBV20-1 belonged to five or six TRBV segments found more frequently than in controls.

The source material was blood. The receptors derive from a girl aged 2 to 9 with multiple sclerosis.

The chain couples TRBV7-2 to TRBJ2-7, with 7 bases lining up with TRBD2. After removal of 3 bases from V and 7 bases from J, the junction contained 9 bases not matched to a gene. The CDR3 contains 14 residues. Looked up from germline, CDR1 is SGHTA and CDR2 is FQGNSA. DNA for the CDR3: TGTGCCAGCAGCTTTAACCTAGCGGTCTGGGAGCAGTACTTC. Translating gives CASSFNLAVWEQYF.

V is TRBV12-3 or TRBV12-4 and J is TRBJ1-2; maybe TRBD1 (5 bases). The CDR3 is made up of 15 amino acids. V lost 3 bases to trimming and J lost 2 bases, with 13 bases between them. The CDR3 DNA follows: TGTGCCAGCAGTTTCGGGAGGGGACCAAACTATGGCTACACCTTC. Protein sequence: CASSFGRGPNYGYTF.

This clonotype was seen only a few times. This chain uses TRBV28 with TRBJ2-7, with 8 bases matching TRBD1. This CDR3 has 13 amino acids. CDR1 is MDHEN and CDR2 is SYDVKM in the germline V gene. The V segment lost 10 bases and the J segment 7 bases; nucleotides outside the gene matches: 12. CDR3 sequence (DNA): TGTGCCACCACGTCAGGGGGCTTAAGAGAGCAGTACTTC. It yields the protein CATTSGGLREQYF. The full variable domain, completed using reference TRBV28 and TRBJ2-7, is DVKVTQSSRYLVKRTGEKVFLECVQDMDHENMFWYRQDPGLGLRLIYFSYDVKMKEKGDIPEGYSVSREKKERFSLILESASTNQTSMYLCATTSGGLREQYFGPGTRLTVT.

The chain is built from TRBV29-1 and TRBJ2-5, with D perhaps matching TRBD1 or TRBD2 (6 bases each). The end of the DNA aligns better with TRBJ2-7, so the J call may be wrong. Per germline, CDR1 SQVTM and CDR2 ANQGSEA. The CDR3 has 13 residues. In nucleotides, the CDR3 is TGCAGCGTTCACAGGGCCGGGGGCTACGAGCAGTACTTC. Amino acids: CSVHRAGGYEQYF.